This record looks at one T cell receptor (beta chain) sequence and its context. The antigen remains unidentified. The J segment lost 2 bases and the V segment lost 0 bases, leaving 7 bases of the junction unmatched. This CDR3 is built from 17 residues. Germline CDR1 LGHNA, CDR2 YNFKEQ. The data derive from a study of cytomegalovirus exposure and HLA in healthy donors. Turning to the study itself: Around 200 million T cells yielded 90 million to 130 million unique TCR beta sequences, as an earlier analysis found. Among the approximately 410 genotyped donors, approximately 81% were placed in the Caucasian-associated ancestry cluster.

Researchers ran the PCR with 60 Vbeta and 13 Jbeta primers. Assay: immunoSEQ multiplex PCR; the TCRdb copy retains only in-frame clones and omits some. This sample carries about 200,000 clones, around 75% of them seen once, and the ten largest clones take around 1.5%. Whole-study findings and limits: The authors confirmed in vitro that a few CMV-associated chains were specific for CMV antigens. The availability of immune exposure information extended only to CMV serostatus.

Sample: PBMCs. This chain connects TRBV4-2 to TRBJ2-1; 7 nucleotides agree with TRBD2. The clonotype was recovered from a woman between 45 and 60 years old in good health and CMV-seronegative. The CDR3 DNA sequence: TGTGCCAGCAGCCAAGAGGCAACGGGAGGCACCTACAATGAGCAGTTCTTC. Protein product: CASSQEATGGTYNEQFF.